The source of this TCR beta chain is a study of T cells in localized non-small cell lung cancer. The sample holds one count of this clone. What it binds is not known. This CDR3 has 19 residues. Germline-derived CDR1 and CDR2 are SGDLS and YYNGEE. V lost 0 bases, J lost 3 bases, and 21 bases lay in between. Sequencing used immunoSEQ multiplex PCR; TCRdb keeps in-frame clones, though not all of them. The sample consists of more than 20,000 clones, around nine tenths of them appearing once. Overall study results and limits: Those with higher blood T cell density had longer overall survival.

The sequencing used PBMCs, collected before any cancer treatment. This clonotype was obtained from a man between 40 and 70 years old with stage II squamous cell lung carcinoma. The chain has TRBV9 and TRBJ2-2, with D perhaps TRBD2 (7 bases). CDR3 sequence reads: CASSVVGLRGALDTGELFF. The DNA for the CDR3 is TGTGCCAGCAGCGTAGTAGGATTACGGGGGGCATTAGACACCGGGGAGCTGTTTTTT.